This TCR beta chain appears in the sequencing data of a study of shared T cell receptors in the human thymus. The repertoire was sequenced with immunoSEQ multiplex PCR; TCRdb's copy has only in-frame clones and lacks some. The sample shows under 850,000 clones, approximately 87% of them seen only once. V lost 11 bases, J lost 12 bases, and 15 bases stayed unmatched. Germline loops: CDR1 MDHEN, CDR2 SYDVKM. The CDR3 has 12 amino acids. The sample was also reused in another study, on human thymus T cells.

Material for sequencing was thymocytes. The sequence was obtained from a boy under two years old with a congenital heart defect. The chain has TRBV28 and TRBJ2-5; TRBD1 aligns across 7 bases. CDR3: CAAGPPRGSKYF. As DNA, the CDR3 is TGTGCCGCAGGGCCCCCCAGGGGGTCCAAGTACTTC. The whole variable domain, filled in from reference TRBV28 and TRBJ2-5, reads DVKVTQSSRYLVKRTGEKVFLECVQDMDHENMFWYRQDPGLGLRLIYFSYDVKMKEKGDIPEGYSVSREKKERFSLILESASTNQTSMYLCAAGPPRGSKYFGPGTRLLVL.